These 28 T cell receptor beta chains came from one sample sequenced in a study of T cells in localized non-small cell lung cancer. Only in-frame clones appear in the TCRdb table, and some are missing; sequencing was by immunoSEQ multiplex PCR. The table lists about 70,000 clones, approximately 87% of them singletons. The sample was peripheral blood, taken before any cancer treatment. The receptors stem from a male donor at least 60 years old with stage III squamous cell lung carcinoma.

This chain uses TRBV20-1 with TRBJ2-5; D not certain. Trimming took off 6 bases at V and 1 base at J, with 6 bases between the two ends. Germline V gene sequence: CDR1 DFQATT, CDR2 SNEGSKA (reference sequence). CDR3 length: 11 residues. The DNA for the CDR3 is TGCAGTGCCACGCCCCAAGAGACCCAGTACTTC. Translation: CSATPQETQYF.

The chain carries TRBV28 and TRBJ1-5; tentative D call: TRBD1 (6 bases). V dropped 7 bases and J dropped 2 bases, with 15 bases sitting between them. Germline assignment: CDR1 MDHEN and CDR2 SYDVKM. The CDR3 consists of 15 residues. Here the CDR3 DNA reads TGTGCCAGCAATACAGGGAGAGGTGGCAATCAGCCCCAGCATTTT. It codes for CASNTGRGGNQPQHF.

The chain is built from TRBV19 and TRBJ1-2; D remains ambiguous. The CDR3 is 13 amino acids. CDR1 and CDR2 from the germline V gene are LNHDA and SQIVND (reference sequence). V was clipped by 7 bases and J by 1 base, with 10 bases between them. CDR3 in DNA: TGTGCCAGTAATGGAGGAGTTAACTATGGCTACACCTTC. Amino acids: CASNGGVNYGYTF.

This clone was detected a few times. The V call is TRBV19, the J call TRBJ1-3; a weak D match, TRBD1 (5 bases). Trimming took off 4 bases at V and 0 bases at J, with 13 bases between the two ends. The CDR3 contains 16 residues. Looked up from germline, CDR1 is LNHDA and CDR2 is SQIVND (reference sequence). The CDR3 loop is CASSKLGGNSGNTIYF. The DNA for the CDR3 is TGTGCCAGTAGTAAGCTCGGGGGGAACTCTGGAAACACCATATATTTT. Looking up the rest from reference TRBV19 and TRBJ1-3 gives the full variable domain: DGGITQSPKYLFRKEGQNVTLSCEQNLNHDAMYWYRQDPGQGLRLIYYSQIVNDFQKGDIAEGYSVSREKKESFPLTVTSAQKNPTAFYLCASSKLGGNSGNTIYFGEGSWLTVV.

The chain has TRBV27 and TRBJ1-4, with D unresolved. Per germline, CDR1 MNHEY and CDR2 SMNVEV (reference sequence). V was shortened by 5 bases and J by 7 bases, with 14 bases between the two germline ends. This CDR3 has 14 residues. Here the CDR3 reads CASSRRTRSEKLFF. The CDR3 region has the DNA TGTGCCAGCAGTCGACGGACCCGGAGTGAAAAACTGTTTTTT.

This clone appeared a few times. The V and J genes are TRBV28 and TRBJ1-6, with D perhaps matching TRBD1 (5 bases). Trimming cost V 6 bases and J 6 bases, with 18 bases left between them. The CDR3 runs 16 residues. Germline assignment: CDR1 MDHEN and CDR2 SYDVKM. CDR3 residues: CASSSGTPRPNSPLHF. The CDR3 nucleotides read TGTGCCAGCAGCTCCGGGACCCCGAGGCCTAATTCACCCCTCCACTTT.

The chain uses TRBV11-2 and TRBJ1-1, with D hard to call. Germline values: CDR1 SGHAT, CDR2 FQNNGV. CDR3 length: 13 amino acids. V was trimmed by 1 base and J by 3 bases, leaving 6 bases between them. CDR3 in DNA: TGTGCCAGCAGCTTAGTGGTGGACACTGAAGCTTTCTTT. This translates into CASSLVVDTEAFF.

The chain carries TRBV27 and TRBJ1-2; a weak D match, TRBD1 (6 bases). The CDR3 contains 12 residues. CDR1 and CDR2 (germline): MNHEY, SMNVEV (reference sequence). The germline V and J ends were trimmed by 6 bases and 4 bases, with 9 bases remaining between them. The CDR3 spells CASRQGTYGYTF. CDR3 bases: TGTGCCAGCAGGCAGGGGACCTATGGCTACACCTTC.

The V call is TRBV7-6, the J call TRBJ1-2; D remains ambiguous. Per germline, CDR1 SGHVS and CDR2 FNYEAQ. The V end lost 4 bases, the J end lost 3 bases, and 27 bases lay between the germline ends. CDR3 length equals 19 residues. This CDR3 is CASSSLSWGSGRPDYGYTF. In DNA form, the CDR3 reads TGTGCCAGCAGCTCGCTTAGCTGGGGTTCGGGCAGGCCAGACTATGGCTACACCTTC. The variable domain in full, with the rest retrieved from reference TRBV7-6 and TRBJ1-2, is GAGVSQSPRYKVTKRGQDVALRCDPISGHVSLYWYRQALGQGPEFLTYFNYEAQQDKSGLPNDRFSAERPEGSISTLTIQRTEQRDSAMYRCASSSLSWGSGRPDYGYTFGSGTRLTVV.

This rearrangement joins TRBV2 to TRBJ1-1, with D perhaps TRBD1 (5 bases). The CDR3 is 15 amino acids. Looked up from germline, CDR1 is SNHLY and CDR2 is FYNNEI. Trimming stripped 6 bases from V and 0 bases from J, with 14 bases between. CDR3 loop: CASRPDGTVNTEAFF. Here the CDR3 DNA reads TGTGCCAGCAGGCCTGACGGGACGGTGAACACTGAAGCTTTCTTT.

CDR3: CASSPDGAYEQYF. CDR3 DNA: TGTGCCAGCTCACCGGACGGTGCCTACGAGCAGTACTTC. The chain has TRBV18 and TRBJ2-7, with unresolved D. Germline CDR1 and CDR2: KGHSH and LQKENI. Trimming pared 3 bases from V and 2 bases from J, leaving 8 bases between. The CDR3 extends over 13 amino acids.

The chain employs TRBV28 and TRBJ2-6; perhaps D is TRBD1 or TRBD2 (5 bases each). The V and J ends lost 6 bases and 4 bases respectively, with 19 bases between them. This CDR3 region has 17 residues. In germline, CDR1 is MDHEN, CDR2 SYDVKM. CDR3 residues: CASRPGPFLSGANVLTF. CDR3 in DNA: TGTGCCAGCAGACCGGGACCTTTCCTCTCCGGGGCCAACGTCCTGACTTTC. The full variable domain, completed using reference TRBV28 and TRBJ2-6, is DVKVTQSSRYLVKRTGEKVFLECVQDMDHENMFWYRQDPGLGLRLIYFSYDVKMKEKGDIPEGYSVSREKKERFSLILESASTNQTSMYLCASRPGPFLSGANVLTFGAGSRLTVL.

The chain combines TRBV11-2 with TRBJ2-7; D perhaps matches TRBD2 (5 bases). Germline assignment: CDR1 SGHAT and CDR2 FQNNGV. Trimming left V 6 bases short and J 0 bases short, with 15 bases between. The CDR3 loop spans 15 amino acids. This CDR3 reads CASRRLTGSSYEQYF. CDR3 nucleotides: TGTGCCAGCAGGCGGCTCACGGGGAGCTCCTACGAGCAGTACTTC.

This chain joins TRBV10-3 and TRBJ1-3; TRBD1 aligns across 7 bases. CDR3 length: 16 residues. J gave up 1 base and V 0 bases, and 3 bases lay outside the gene matches. The germline V gene encodes CDR1 ENHRY and CDR2 SYGVKD. The CDR3 bases are TGTGCCATCAGTGAGTCACAGGGGCAGTCTGGAAACACCATATATTTT. This translates into CAISESQGQSGNTIYF.

The gene calls are TRBV27 and TRBJ2-3; a weak D match, TRBD2 (5 bases). Trimming cost V 5 bases and J 4 bases, with 10 bases left between them. CDR1 MNHEY and CDR2 SMNVEV come from the germline V gene (reference sequence). This CDR3 has 13 residues. Here the CDR3 reads CASSSSAPDTQYF. The CDR3 DNA sequence: TGTGCCAGCAGTAGTAGCGCCCCAGATACGCAGTATTTT.

V and J are TRBV28 and TRBJ1-1; D is undetermined. V was pared by 6 bases and J by 1 base, with 15 bases between. This CDR3 has 15 residues. The germline V gene encodes CDR1 MDHEN and CDR2 SYDVKM. This chain's CDR3 is CASSPAPDRNTEAFF. For the CDR3, the DNA is TGTGCCAGCAGCCCTGCTCCTGATCGGAACACTGAAGCTTTCTTT.

The chain combines TRBV15 with TRBJ1-1; a weak D match, TRBD1 (6 bases). Looked up from germline, CDR1 is LNHNV and CDR2 is YYDKDF (reference sequence). The CDR3 has 16 residues. V was pared by 1 base and J by 3 bases, with 15 bases between. Here the CDR3 reads CATSRVGGPRDTEAFF. The CDR3 nucleotides read TGTGCCACCAGCAGAGTGGGGGGCCCGAGGGACACTGAAGCTTTCTTT.

The chain has TRBV9 and TRBJ1-1; tentatively, D is TRBD1 (5 bases). The germline V gene has CDR1 SGDLS and CDR2 YYNGEE. The CDR3 loop spans 14 amino acids. Deletions cut 0 bases from V and 5 bases from J, with 11 bases between. The CDR3 reads CASSVGGVRTEAFF. Here the CDR3 DNA reads TGTGCCAGCAGCGTAGGGGGCGTTAGGACTGAAGCTTTCTTT.

The chain couples TRBV7-2 to TRBJ2-1; 8 bases are shared with TRBD1. Germline assignment: CDR1 SGHTA and CDR2 FQGNSA. V was pared by 4 bases and J by 5 bases, with 4 bases of the junction left unmatched. The CDR3 sequence is 14 residues long. DNA for the CDR3: TGTGCCAGCAGCTCGGGACAGGACAACAATGAGCAGTTCTTC. It yields the protein CASSSGQDNNEQFF.

In this sample, this clone turned up a few times. The chain employs TRBV27 and TRBJ1-6; no clear D gene. Between the trimmed V and J ends, which lost 3 bases and 7 bases, there was a span of 7 bases. The length of the CDR3 is 13 residues. Germline V gene data show CDR1 as MNHEY and CDR2 as SMNVEV (reference sequence). The CDR3 here is CASSLAGNSPLHF. CDR3 coding DNA: TGTGCCAGCAGTTTGGCGGGAAATTCACCCCTCCACTTT.

The chain has TRBV6-1 and TRBJ2-7, with D possibly TRBD1 on 6 matching bases. The length of the CDR3 is 14 residues. V lost 4 bases and J lost 1, with 11 bases in between. Germline CDR1 is MNHNS and CDR2 is SASEGT. The CDR3 spells CASSASGTSYEQYF. The CDR3 DNA reads TGTGCCAGCAGTGCCTCCGGGACATCCTACGAGCAGTACTTC.

V usage is TRBV10-3 and J usage is TRBJ2-5; TRBD2 agrees at 12 bases. V lost 4 bases and J lost 1; bases outside the gene matches: 10. From germline, CDR1 is ENHRY and CDR2 SYGVKD. This CDR3 region has 18 residues. The CDR3: CAISGGLAGGPFQETQYF. The CDR3 nucleotides are TGTGCCATCAGTGGGGGACTAGCGGGCGGCCCCTTCCAAGAGACCCAGTACTTC.

The chain combines TRBV2 with TRBJ2-2, with D perhaps matching TRBD1 (6 bases). Germline V lookup: CDR1 SNHLY, CDR2 FYNNEI. Trimming removed 4 bases at V and 3 bases at J, with 9 bases between. This CDR3 spans 14 amino acids. The CDR3 nucleotides read TGTGCCAGCAGTGCCAGGACAGACACCGGGGAGCTGTTTTTT. Its translation is CASSARTDTGELFF.

The CDR3 DNA reads TGTGCCAGCAGCCCCCTGGGGCTAGCGGGGGGCTACGAGCAGTACTTC. Protein: CASSPLGLAGGYEQYF. The V gene is TRBV7-2, the J gene TRBJ2-7, with 11 nucleotides matching TRBD2. This CDR3 region has 16 residues. Germline V gene sequence: CDR1 SGHTA, CDR2 FQGNSA. The junction had 9 bases not matched to a gene; V was cut back by 5 bases and J by 3 bases.

The chain employs TRBV6-1 and TRBJ2-3, with TRBD2 as a possible D gene (6 bases). The germline V and J ends were trimmed by 3 bases and 5 bases, with 6 bases remaining between them. Germline assignment: CDR1 MNHNS and CDR2 SASEGT. The CDR3 is 12 amino acids. In DNA, the CDR3 is TGTGCCAGCAGTGACGGGGGAGATACGCAGTATTTT. Translating it yields CASSDGGDTQYF.

The chain employs TRBV10-3 and TRBJ1-1; D perhaps matches TRBD1 (5 bases). The V and J ends lost 7 bases and 11 bases respectively, with 20 bases between them. In germline, CDR1 is ENHRY, CDR2 SYGVKD. The CDR3 consists of 13 residues. Written as DNA, the CDR3 is TGTGCCATCATTTCAGAAGACAGTCCTGGGGCTTTCTTT. Translation gives CAIISEDSPGAFF.

The chain has TRBV5-8 and TRBJ1-5, with TRBD1 matching over 9 bases. The J segment lost 6 bases and the V segment lost 4 bases, leaving 5 bases of the junction unmatched. The CDR3 is 14 amino acids. The germline V gene has CDR1 SGHTS and CDR2 YDEGEE. In nucleotides, the CDR3 is TGTGCCAGCAGCCGGGGACAGGGATCTCAGCCCCAGCATTTT. Amino acids: CASSRGQGSQPQHF.

The chain links TRBV10-3 to TRBJ2-5; TRBD1 or TRBD2 may be the D gene (5 bases each). Deletions cut 4 bases from V and 5 bases from J, with 26 bases between. The germline V gene encodes CDR1 ENHRY and CDR2 SYGVKD. The CDR3 runs 18 residues. As DNA, the CDR3 is TGTGCCATCAGTGCTGCCTCCTCGCCCGGGGCTTTTGCGGAGACCCAGTACTTC. Translated, it gives CAISAASSPGAFAETQYF.